This is a list of T cell receptor beta chains from one sample in a study of cytomegalovirus exposure and HLA in healthy donors. The assay was immunoSEQ multiplex PCR, and TCRdb's table has in-frame clones only and misses some. The repertoire consists of 150,000 to 200,000 clones, with less than 90% occurring once and the leading ten covering 10% to 13%. The source material was PBMCs. The source is a man aged 25 to 40 in good health and CMV-seropositive. Both conserved end residues are part of each CDR3.

J | V | CDR3
TRBJ1-2 | TRBV9 | CASSSTPFGQGNYGYTF
TRBJ2-1 | TRBV11-3 | CASSLGLAAGNEQFF
TRBJ2-7 | TRBV28 | CASSLKAGTGRYEQYF
TRBJ2-3 | TRBV30 | CAWNERGADTQYF
TRBJ2-7 | TRBV7-8 | CASSISGTSVRKQYF
TRBJ1-4 | TRBV28 | CASSYSTIPRREKLFF
TRBJ2-5 | TRBV5-4 | CASSPRLAGRVETQYF
TRBJ2-5 | TRBV7-2 | CASSQGQGGYQETQYF
TRBJ2-3 | TRBV28 | CASRLAGGTDTQYF
TRBJ1-1 | TRBV11-1 | CASSPDTEAFF
TRBJ2-3 | TRBV19 | CASSILATDTQYF
TRBJ2-1 | TRBV28 | CASSPGGLEQFF
TRBJ2-3 | TRBV7-9 | CASSPTGGTDTQYF
TRBJ2-1 | TRBV27 | CASSPLPGQGGHREQFF
TRBJ1-6 | TRBV4-1 | CASSPGPYNSPLHF
TRBJ1-1 | TRBV4-2 | CASSQDQRGGTEAFF
TRBJ1-5 | TRBV30 | CAWSVLGGQTNQPQHF
TRBJ2-5 | TRBV6-1 | CASSELAGGQEAQYF
TRBJ2-3 | TRBV9 | CASSVGVLAGVTDTQYF
TRBJ1-3 | TRBV5-6 | CASRHYTGGASGNTIYF
TRBJ1-2 | TRBV28 | CASSLNPAVYGYTF
TRBJ2-7 | TRBV27 | CASSSPLVGLYEQYF